This T cell receptor beta chain was obtained from a study of blood T cell repertoires in COVID-19. Looking at the study overall: The study drew acute and convalescent COVID-19 samples from the United States, Italy and Spain. Sample material is recorded as cDNA or gDNA derived from T cells, B-cell-depleted T cells, or PBMCs.

The ends lost 5 bases at V and 6 bases at J; junction bases unmatched: 6. CDR1 is LNHDA and CDR2 is SQIVND in the germline V gene (reference sequence). The CDR3 is made up of 14 amino acids. Source study methods: Reference gene primers were amplified, and this amplification served to estimate nucleated cell counts. Only in-frame clones appear in the TCRdb table, and some are missing; sequencing was by immunoSEQ multiplex PCR. V and J calls and clone size are given by that table; D and trimming were obtained from the DNA. Among some 43,000 clones listed, almost 85% were seen once. This receptor was identified in an older woman with acute or convalescent COVID-19. The chain links TRBV19 to TRBJ1-4, with 7 bases aligning to TRBD1. Sample: peripheral blood. The CDR3 is CASSPGQDHEKLFF. In DNA form, the CDR3 reads TGTGCCAGTAGTCCCGGACAGGATCATGAAAAACTGTTTTTT.